This T cell receptor beta chain came from a study of T cells expressing NK-cell markers. Overall study: Seven HCMV-seropositive donors and one seronegative donor made up the eight sequenced donors.

Reprocessing the 5' RACE reads, TCRdb reports a single entry for every CDR3 protein and omits DNA. Its clone listing holds 550,000 or so distinct CDR3 sequences. Of note for this clonotype: The target antigen is unknown.

Findings of the study overall: Similarly, these clonotypes led the CD3+CD56-NKG2C+ fraction as well in a few donors.

This sequence originates from a man aged 18-30 years in good health. What was sequenced was blood T cells: a sorted CD56 or NKG2C T cell subset, CD4+ or CD8+ T cells, or bulk PBMC T cells (not recorded which).

The chain's CDR3 is CATSDYLVSYGYTF. The V gene is TRBV24-1, the J gene TRBJ1-2. The germline V gene has CDR1 KGHDR and CDR2 SFDVKD. CDR3 size: 14 residues.